This TCR beta chain was sequenced during a study of beta chain features in type 1 diabetes. Study-level findings and limits: A moderate, significant TCRB CDR3 shortening appeared in type 1 diabetes across four CD4+ subsets. Healthy donors had naive, central memory and Treg TCRB repertoires that appeared less similar than those seen among patients.

V gave up 0 bases and J gave up 0 bases, with 6 bases separating them. Germline V CDR1 and CDR2: MNHEY, SMNVEV (reference sequence). This CDR3 region has 14 residues. Cells sorted by CD45RO/CCR7/CD25/CD127/CD95/CD27 comprised CD4+ naive, central memory, regulatory and stem cell-like memory cells. Expressed TCRB transcripts got sequenced, as all isolated RNA was reverse transcribed. Measured with immunoSEQ multiplex PCR; TCRdb has only the in-frame clones, and not every one. The sample shows more than 110,000 clones, 6.5% to 8.5% of them seen only once. Of note for this clone: Its matching antigen is unknown.

The rearrangement links TRBV27 to TRBJ2-7; D unclear. This TCR was sampled from a woman aged 30 to 39 in good health. What was sequenced was central memory CD4+ T cells from blood. The CDR3 DNA sequence: TGTGCCAGCAGTTTATCCCGGGTCTCCTACGAGCAGTACTTC. This sequence encodes CASSLSRVSYEQYF.